Each of the 20 T cell receptor beta chains below was sequenced from the same sample in a study of CD8 T cell repertoires and HIV-1 epitope variants. Assay used: immunoSEQ multiplex PCR; TCRdb lists only in-frame clones, some missing. The table lists tens of thousands of clones, roughly four fifths of them singletons. Sample: uncultured baseline CD8+ T cells from peripheral blood mononuclear cells (PBMCs). Every receptor here comes from a male donor with HIV.

This clone has more than one count but fewer than ten. The rearrangement links TRBV19 to TRBJ2-1, with D unresolved. V was clipped by 3 bases and J by 4 bases, with 10 bases between them. From germline, CDR1 is LNHDA and CDR2 SQIVND (reference sequence). The CDR3 is 14 amino acids. The CDR3 nucleotides read TGTGCCAGTAGTATTGGGCTGGATTACAATGAGCAGTTCTTC. Protein product: CASSIGLDYNEQFF.

This rearrangement joins TRBV4-2 to TRBJ2-3; perhaps TRBD1 as D (6 bases). V lost 0 bases and J lost 3, with 13 bases in between. The CDR3 spans 16 residues. Germline CDR1 reads LGHNA; CDR2 reads YNFKEQ. The CDR3 sequence is CASSQDRTGWTDTQYF. DNA of the CDR3: TGTGCCAGCAGCCAAGATAGAACAGGGTGGACAGATACGCAGTATTTT.

The V call is TRBV4-2, the J call TRBJ2-5; tentatively, D is TRBD1 or TRBD2 (5 bases each). Germline CDR1 is LGHNA and CDR2 is YNFKEQ. With 4 bases removed from V and 3 bases from J, the gap between germline ends came to 12 bases. CDR3 length equals 14 residues. The CDR3 nucleotides read TGTGCCAGCAGCCTCCTCATGGGGGAAGAGACCCAGTACTTC. This codes for CASSLLMGEETQYF.

This chain uses TRBV20-1 with TRBJ1-4; D is undetermined. The CDR3 is 11 amino acids. The V end was cut by 7 bases, the J end by 4 bases, with 7 bases between. CDR1 and CDR2 (germline): DFQATT, SNEGSKA (reference sequence). The CDR3 is CSVQVNEKLFF. The CDR3 region has the DNA TGCAGTGTGCAGGTTAATGAAAAACTGTTTTTT.

The V gene is TRBV28, the J gene TRBJ1-4, with D perhaps matching TRBD1 (5 bases). Germline CDR1 reads MDHEN; CDR2 reads SYDVKM. V shed 6 bases and J shed 4 bases, with 12 bases lying between them. This CDR3 is built from 14 residues. The CDR3 is CASRTQGYNEKLFF. DNA for the CDR3: TGTGCCAGCAGGACCCAGGGCTATAATGAAAAACTGTTTTTT.

This sequence joins TRBV2 and TRBJ2-7, with D tentatively TRBD1 (6 bases). V lost 4 bases, J lost 0 bases, and 7 bases lay in between. Germline values: CDR1 SNHLY, CDR2 FYNNEI. The CDR3 is made up of 13 amino acids. This CDR3 reads CASSGTVSYEQYF. In DNA form, the CDR3 reads TGTGCCAGCAGTGGGACAGTCTCCTACGAGCAGTACTTC.

The chain employs TRBV6-6 and TRBJ2-1; D not resolved. The CDR3 spans 12 residues. Trimming removed 4 bases at V and 2 bases at J, with 3 bases between. Germline CDR1 MNHNY, CDR2 SVGAGI (reference sequence). The CDR3 bases are TGTGCCAGCAGTTCGCCCTACAATGAGCAGTTCTTC. Its translation is CASSSPYNEQFF.

The chain links TRBV19 to TRBJ2-3; no clear D. This CDR3 has 14 amino acids. Per the germline V gene, CDR1 is LNHDA and CDR2 is SQIVND (reference sequence). V was trimmed by 1 base and J by 3 bases, leaving 8 bases between them. CDR3 nucleotides: TGTGCCAGTAGTATAGCCCAGCATACAGATACGCAGTATTTT. Encoded protein: CASSIAQHTDTQYF.

The chain recombines TRBV29-1 with TRBJ2-3; D is perhaps TRBD2 (6 bases). The CDR3 spans 17 residues. V was clipped by 0 bases and J by 4 bases, with 20 bases between them. The V gene's germline CDR1 is SQVTM and CDR2 ANQGSEA. CDR3 sequence reads: CSVEDRSLTSNADTQYF. CDR3 nucleotide sequence: TGCAGCGTTGAAGACAGATCCTTAACTAGCAACGCAGATACGCAGTATTTT.

The chain employs TRBV29-1 and TRBJ2-3; D is possibly TRBD1 or TRBD2 (6 bases each). Trimming removed 1 base from V and 0 bases from J, with 14 bases in between. The germline CDR1 and CDR2 sequences are SQVTM and ANQGSEA. The CDR3 totals 16 residues. The CDR3: CSVEGHGGGSTDTQYF. The CDR3 DNA reads as TGCAGCGTTGAAGGGCATGGAGGGGGGAGCACAGATACGCAGTATTTT.

The rearrangement joins TRBV6-6 to TRBJ2-7; 9 bases are a match to TRBD1. V lost 7 bases, J lost 0 bases, and 4 bases stayed unmatched. The CDR3 loop spans 14 amino acids. CDR1 and CDR2 from the germline V gene are MNHNY and SVGAGI (reference sequence). The CDR3 DNA follows: TGTGCCAGCACCCCGGACAGGGGCTCCTACGAGCAGTACTTC. It translates to CASTPDRGSYEQYF.

The gene calls are TRBV2 and TRBJ2-1; a possible D gene is TRBD2 (6 bases). This CDR3 is built from 17 residues. Trimming removed 0 bases from V and 0 bases from J, with 12 bases in between. CDR1 and CDR2 from the germline V gene are SNHLY and FYNNEI. DNA of the CDR3: TGTGCCAGCAGTGAAGCGATGAGACTAGTCTCCTACAATGAGCAGTTCTTC. Its translation: CASSEAMRLVSYNEQFF. Looking up the rest from reference TRBV2 and TRBJ2-1 gives the full variable domain: EPEVTQTPSHQVTQMGQEVILRCVPISNHLYFYWYRQILGQKVEFLVSFYNNEISEKSEIFDDQFSVERPDGSNFTLKIRSTKLEDSAMYFCASSEAMRLVSYNEQFFGPGTRLTVL.

V usage is TRBV5-6 and J usage is TRBJ2-1; 14 positions match TRBD2. The length of the CDR3 is 16 residues. Germline V lookup: CDR1 SGHDT, CDR2 YYEEEE. V was pared by 3 bases and J by 9 bases, with 8 bases of the junction left unmatched. The CDR3 sequence is CASSSNPGLAGVEQFF. The CDR3 region has the DNA TGTGCCAGCAGCTCAAACCCGGGACTAGCGGGGGTTGAGCAGTTCTTC.

V is TRBV14 and J is TRBJ1-3; D gene uncertain. There are 14 residues in the CDR3. The V gene's germline CDR1 is SGHDN and CDR2 FVKESK. The germline V and J ends were trimmed by 6 bases and 0 bases, with 9 bases remaining between them. The CDR3 region is CASRAASSGNTIYF. In DNA, the CDR3 is TGTGCCAGCAGAGCAGCGAGCTCTGGAAACACCATATATTTT.

The CDR3 DNA sequence: TGCGCCAGCAGCCAGCCCGAACAGGGGAGCACTGAAGCTTTCTTT. This codes for CASSQPEQGSTEAFF. This chain links TRBV4-1 with TRBJ1-1, with 7 bases matching TRBD1. The V gene's germline CDR1 is MGHRA and CDR2 YSYEKL. The length of the CDR3 is 15 residues. After removal of 3 bases from V and 4 bases from J, the junction contained 8 bases not matched to a gene.

V gene TRBV28 combines with J gene TRBJ1-5; D is possibly TRBD1 (6 bases). There are 15 residues in the CDR3. CDR1 MDHEN and CDR2 SYDVKM come from the germline V gene. V lost 5 bases and J lost 1, with 12 bases in between. As DNA, the CDR3 is TGTGCCAGCAGTACGTTAGGGGGAAGCAATCAGCCCCAGCATTTT. Protein sequence: CASSTLGGSNQPQHF.

This clone has a handful of counts. The genes are TRBV19 and TRBJ2-6, with D unclear. The CDR3 runs 16 residues. The V and J ends lost 5 bases and 0 bases respectively, with 11 bases between them. CDR1 is LNHDA and CDR2 is SQIVND in the germline V gene (reference sequence). The CDR3 region is CASSPPLSSGANVLTF. Written as DNA, the CDR3 is TGTGCCAGTAGTCCCCCCTTGAGCTCTGGGGCCAACGTCCTGACTTTC.

The J gene is TRBJ1-1, the V gene TRBV11-2; possibly TRBD1 for D (6 bases). This CDR3 contains 19 residues. Between the trimmed V and J ends, which lost 3 bases and 3 bases, there was a span of 26 bases. Germline loops: CDR1 SGHAT, CDR2 FQNNGV. CDR3 bases: TGTGCCAGCAGCTTTTTGTCTACAGGGAGGGGGGGCCTGGACACTGAAGCTTTCTTT. Its protein is CASSFLSTGRGGLDTEAFF.

The J gene is TRBJ2-7, the V gene TRBV14; the D gene is possibly TRBD2 (5 bases). CDR3 length: 16 amino acids. From germline, CDR1 is SGHDN and CDR2 FVKESK. Trimming left V 4 bases short and J 3 bases short, with 19 bases between. As DNA, the CDR3 is TGTGCCAGCAGCCTAGGACTTTCCCCGACTATCTACGAGCAGTACTTC. Translating gives CASSLGLSPTIYEQYF.

The V and J genes are TRBV19 and TRBJ1-4, with 8 nucleotides matching TRBD1. From germline, CDR1 is LNHDA and CDR2 SQIVND (reference sequence). The CDR3 has 13 amino acids. V dropped 6 bases and J dropped 6; count of bases not matched to a gene: 3. The CDR3 sequence: CASRDRVDEKLFF. CDR3 bases: TGTGCCAGTAGGGACAGGGTGGATGAAAAACTGTTTTTT.